The T cell receptor beta chain described here comes from a study of blood T cell repertoires in COVID-19. This CDR3 has 14 residues. V lost 5 bases and J lost 9; bases outside the gene matches: 5. CDR1 SGHNT and CDR2 YYREEE come from the germline V gene (reference sequence). Authors' processing steps: Reference gene primer amplification gave estimated nucleated cell counts. Data came from immunoSEQ multiplex PCR; TCRdb stores just in-frame clones and leaves some out. From that table come the V and J calls and clone size; the DNA was used to work out D and trimming. The repertoire holds some 66,000 clones, with 70% to 90% as singletons.

Sample: peripheral blood. The sequence came from a woman aged 60-75 years with acute or convalescent COVID-19. The chain recombines TRBV5-4 with TRBJ1-6; 10 bases map to TRBD1. The chain's CDR3 is CASSRQGAGSPLHF. The CDR3 DNA sequence: TGTGCCAGCAGTCGACAGGGGGCCGGTTCACCCCTCCACTTT.